The 28 T cell receptor beta chains below were found in one sample sequenced in a study of identical twins. MiXCR, applied by TCRdb to the 5' RACE reads, yields one record per CDR3 protein. The table includes 700,000 or so distinct CDR3 sequences, more than 6.5% detected once. The same data also went into a second study, on yellow fever vaccine responses in identical twins.

Specimen: PBMCs. The source of these receptors is a young woman in good health.

This clonotype was detected many times. The chain joins TRBV7-9 to TRBJ2-1; 7 bases line up with TRBD2. This CDR3 has 14 residues. Germline lookup yields CDR1 SEHNR and CDR2 FQNEAQ (reference sequence). With 3 bases clipped from V and 5 bases from J, the junction kept 4 bases outside the gene matches. The CDR3 DNA reads TGTGCCAGCAGCTTGGGGGGGATCCACAATGAGCAGTTCTTC. Protein product: CASSLGGIHNEQFF.

The chain combines TRBV4-3 with TRBJ2-7; D is undetermined. The CDR3 is 14 residues long. Between the trimmed V and J ends, which lost 1 base and 2 bases, there was a span of 9 bases. CDR1 LGHNA and CDR2 YSLEER come from the germline V gene. For the CDR3, the DNA is TGCGCCAGCAGCCAAGCCAGGAACCCCTACGAGCAGTACTTC. Protein sequence: CASSQARNPYEQYF.

The chain joins TRBV7-2 to TRBJ1-5; D is possibly TRBD1 (6 bases). V shed 5 bases and J shed 1 base, with 12 bases lying between them. The CDR3 has 15 residues. The V gene's germline CDR1 is SGHTA and CDR2 FQGNSA. The CDR3 sequence: CASSQGTISNQPQHF. The DNA of the CDR3 is TGTGCCAGCAGCCAAGGGACAATAAGCAATCAGCCCCAGCATTTT.

This clonotype has a handful of counts. The CDR3 loop is CASRPISSYEQYF. The CDR3 coding sequence is TGTGCCAGCAGGCCAATAAGCTCCTACGAGCAGTACTTC. The chain has TRBV13 and TRBJ2-7; no firm D call. From germline, CDR1 is PRHDT and CDR2 FYEKMQ (reference sequence). CDR3 size: 13 residues. V lost 6 bases and J lost 0, with 9 bases in between.

This clonotype was seen repeatedly, ten times or more. The CDR3 DNA is TGTGCCAGCAGTTTGAACAGGGCCCGCCCCTCTGCGAACACCGGGGAGCTGTTTTTT. Its translation is CASSLNRARPSANTGELFF. The rearrangement uses TRBV28 and TRBJ2-2; tentative D call: TRBD1 (6 bases). This CDR3 is 19 amino acids long. V lost 3 bases, J lost 0 bases, and 20 bases lay in between. Germline lookup yields CDR1 MDHEN and CDR2 SYDVKM.

This clonotype showed up just a few times. The chain carries TRBV27 and TRBJ2-2, with D unresolved. Germline V lookup: CDR1 MNHEY, CDR2 SMNVEV (reference sequence). The CDR3 loop spans 14 amino acids. V lost 3 bases and J lost 7, with 12 bases in between. The CDR3 spells CASSLTWIGGELFF. CDR3 nucleotide sequence: TGTGCCAGCAGTTTGACTTGGATAGGCGGGGAGCTGTTTTTT.

The CDR3 is CASRKGGGAGEQFF. The CDR3 DNA is TGTGCCAGCCGAAAAGGCGGGGGGGCTGGTGAGCAGTTCTTC. The J gene is TRBJ2-1, the V gene TRBV19, with 9 bases aligning to TRBD2. This CDR3 is built from 14 residues. Germline assignment: CDR1 LNHDA and CDR2 SQIVND (reference sequence). J lost 9 bases, V lost 9 bases, and 12 bases had no gene match.

This chain links TRBV10-3 with TRBJ2-3; D unclear. Germline V gene data show CDR1 as ENHRY and CDR2 as SYGVKD. Trimming stripped 10 bases from V and 2 bases from J, with 10 bases between. The CDR3 has 12 amino acids. Written as DNA, the CDR3 is TGTGCCACCTCTCAGCACACAGATACGCAGTATTTT. Protein product: CATSQHTDTQYF.

This clonotype turned up a few times. The chain carries TRBV14 and TRBJ2-7, with D possibly TRBD2 on 7 matching bases. V was shortened by 0 bases and J by 0 bases, with 12 bases between the two germline ends. This CDR3 has 16 residues. CDR1 is SGHDN, CDR2 FVKESK, per germline. For the CDR3, the DNA is TGTGCCAGCAGCCAAGATCGGGGGGCGGCCTCCTACGAGCAGTACTTC. Amino acids: CASSQDRGAASYEQYF.

This rearrangement joins TRBV9 to TRBJ1-1; tentatively, D is TRBD1 (6 bases). Trimming took 0 bases from V and 2 from J, leaving 11 bases between them. The CDR3 is 15 residues long. Germline V gives CDR1 SGDLS, CDR2 YYNGEE. This chain's CDR3 is CASSVEGRGNTEAFF. The CDR3 DNA reads as TGTGCCAGCAGCGTAGAGGGCAGGGGCAACACTGAAGCTTTCTTT.

In its sample, this clonotype was seen many times. This chain connects TRBV5-5 to TRBJ1-6, with D possibly being TRBD1 (5 bases). Trimming removed 2 bases from V and 6 bases from J, with 12 bases in between. CDR1 and CDR2 from the germline V gene are SGHKS and YYEKEE (reference sequence). The CDR3 runs 15 residues. This chain's CDR3 is CASSLGSGLNSPLHF. CDR3 nucleotides: TGTGCCAGCAGCTTAGGGTCAGGGCTTAATTCACCCCTCCACTTT. The full variable domain, in which reference TRBV5-5 and TRBJ1-6 provide the parts outside the CDR3, is DAGVTQSPTHLIKTRGQQVTLRCSPISGHKSVSWYQQVLGQGPQFIFQYYEKEERGRGNFPDRFSARQFPNYSSELNVNALLLGDSALYLCASSLGSGLNSPLHFGNGTRLTVT.

Many counts were recorded for this clonotype. V gene TRBV2 combines with J gene TRBJ2-5, with TRBD1 identical over 9 bases. CDR3 length: 14 amino acids. Looked up from germline, CDR1 is SNHLY and CDR2 is FYNNEI. J was trimmed by 4 bases and V by 6 bases; bases with no gene match: 6. In nucleotides, the CDR3 is TGTGCCAGCAGAGGACAGGGGAAGGGAGAGACCCAGTACTTC. The encoded protein is CASRGQGKGETQYF. Variable domain in full (rest from reference TRBV2 and TRBJ2-5): EPEVTQTPSHQVTQMGQEVILRCVPISNHLYFYWYRQILGQKVEFLVSFYNNEISEKSEIFDDQFSVERPDGSNFTLKIRSTKLEDSAMYFCASRGQGKGETQYFGPGTRLLVL.

This clonotype was detected many times. The chain is built from TRBV5-6 and TRBJ2-1; 7 bases are a match to TRBD2. CDR1 SGHDT and CDR2 YYEEEE come from the germline V gene. With V trimmed by 5 bases and J by 4 bases, 3 bases remained unmatched. This CDR3 comprises 13 residues. The CDR3 reads CASRAGRYNEQFF. The CDR3 bases are TGTGCCAGCAGAGCGGGGAGGTACAATGAGCAGTTCTTC.

In its sample, this clonotype was seen a few times. The J gene is TRBJ2-5, the V gene TRBV5-1; 7 nucleotides agree with TRBD1. The CDR3 loop spans 15 amino acids. J lost 4 bases, V lost 3 bases, and 9 bases had no gene match. The germline CDR1 and CDR2 sequences are SGHRS and YFSETQ. The CDR3 sequence is CASSSQGVGGETQYF. CDR3 in DNA: TGCGCCAGCAGCTCCCAGGGGGTAGGAGGAGAGACCCAGTACTTC.

This chain joins TRBV21-1 and TRBJ2-7. TRBV21-1 is a pseudogene segment. The CDR3 has 14 residues. CDR3 nucleotides: TGTGCCAGCAGCAAAGGCTGGCAGACCTACGAGCAGTACTTC. This translates into CASSKGWQTYEQYF.

This clonotype has only a few counts. CDR3: CASSLAQGLAGHNEQFF. CDR3 nucleotide sequence: TGTGCCAGCAGCTTAGCCCAGGGACTAGCGGGGCACAATGAGCAGTTCTTC. V usage is TRBV7-2 and J usage is TRBJ2-1; 13 positions match TRBD2. V lost 0 bases to trimming and J lost 5 bases; unmatched junction nucleotides: 4. The CDR3 consists of 17 residues. From germline, CDR1 is SGHTA and CDR2 FQGNSA.

A few counts support this clonotype. The J gene is TRBJ1-5, the V gene TRBV7-9; D might be TRBD1 (5 bases). CDR3 length: 15 amino acids. Germline CDR1 is SEHNR and CDR2 is FQNEAQ (reference sequence). V was cut by 5 bases and J by 2 bases, with 13 bases left in between. CDR3: CASSKDGQRNQPQHF. CDR3 nucleotides: TGTGCCAGCAGCAAAGACGGACAACGCAATCAGCCCCAGCATTTT.

The chain joins TRBV20-1 to TRBJ2-1; 9 bases are a match to TRBD2. The CDR3 is 16 amino acids. V trimming: 3 bases; J trimming: 8 bases; junction bases outside the gene matches: 14. Germline V gene sequence: CDR1 DFQATT, CDR2 SNEGSKA (reference sequence). CDR3 loop: CSASQLREGHTHEQFF. The CDR3 DNA sequence: TGCAGTGCTAGCCAACTGCGGGAGGGACACACACATGAGCAGTTCTTC.

There are many counts of this clonotype. This sequence joins TRBV12-3 or TRBV12-4 and TRBJ2-5, with no clear D. The CDR3 covers 12 residues. The V end was cut by 5 bases, the J end by 0 bases, with 4 bases between. The CDR3 reads CASSPDQETQYF. The DNA for the CDR3 is TGTGCCAGCAGTCCCGACCAAGAGACCCAGTACTTC.

The sample holds a few counts of this clonotype. The gene calls are TRBV5-1 and TRBJ2-1; the D gene is possibly TRBD2 (6 bases). Germline V gene data show CDR1 as SGHRS and CDR2 as YFSETQ. The CDR3 runs 20 residues. Trimming removed 0 bases from V and 5 bases from J, with 27 bases in between. This CDR3 reads CASSLDLLSSDGRLHNEQFF. The CDR3 DNA is TGCGCCAGCAGCTTGGACTTATTGTCTAGCGATGGGAGGCTTCACAATGAGCAGTTCTTC.

The CDR3 reads CASSLRGEKAFF. DNA for the CDR3: TGTGCCAGCAGCTTGAGGGGGGAAAAAGCTTTCTTT. The chain employs TRBV11-3 and TRBJ1-1; possible D gene TRBD1, 6 bases. The CDR3 contains 12 residues. Between the trimmed V and J ends, which lost 3 bases and 9 bases, there was a span of 11 bases. Germline CDR1 SGHNT, CDR2 YENEEA. The variable domain in full, with the rest retrieved from reference TRBV11-3 and TRBJ1-1, is EAGVVQSPRYKIIEKKQPVAFWCNPISGHNTLYWYLQNLGQGPELLIRYENEEAVDDSQLPKDRFSAERLKGVDSTLKIQPAELGDSAVYLCASSLRGEKAFFGQGTRLTVV.

This clonotype was counted only a few times. The genes are TRBV6-6 and TRBJ1-2; D is possibly TRBD1 (6 bases). This CDR3 contains 13 residues. Germline values: CDR1 MNHNY, CDR2 SVGAGI (reference sequence). The V end was cut by 11 bases, the J end by 5 bases, with 18 bases between. Written as DNA, the CDR3 is TGTGCCGGAAAGAGGGGGGGCGGTTATGGCTACACCTTC. Protein product: CAGKRGGGYGYTF.

The chain uses TRBV27 and TRBJ1-4; D possibly corresponds to TRBD1 (5 bases). The germline V gene has CDR1 MNHEY and CDR2 SMNVEV (reference sequence). The V gene lost 1 base and the J gene lost 5 bases, with 14 bases spanning the gap. This CDR3 has 16 amino acids. This CDR3 is CASSLYGRGLNEKLFF. CDR3 DNA: TGTGCCAGCAGTTTATATGGGCGGGGCCTAAATGAAAAACTGTTTTTT.

This clonotype has a single count. The CDR3 loop reads CASSLGAGDNYEQYF. The CDR3 region has the DNA TGCGCCAGCAGCTTGGGGGCAGGGGATAACTACGAGCAGTACTTC. The rearrangement uses TRBV5-1 and TRBJ2-7; D possibly corresponds to TRBD1 (6 bases). V was clipped by 0 bases and J by 3 bases, with 13 bases between them. Germline CDR1 is SGHRS and CDR2 is YFSETQ. The length of the CDR3 is 15 residues.

This clonotype was picked up a small number of times. The genes are TRBV10-3 and TRBJ2-2; no clear D. V dropped 1 base and J dropped 0 bases, with 9 bases sitting between them. The CDR3 is 16 residues long. The germline gives CDR1 ENHRY, CDR2 SYGVKD. CDR3 sequence reads: CAISELMRPNTGELFF. CDR3 DNA: TGTGCCATCAGTGAGTTAATGCGGCCGAACACCGGGGAGCTGTTTTTT.

This clonotype was detected ten times or more. This rearrangement joins TRBV27 to TRBJ1-4; D remains unclear. V was cut by 0 bases and J by 4 bases, with 3 bases left in between. CDR1 MNHEY and CDR2 SMNVEV come from the germline V gene (reference sequence). The CDR3 runs 13 residues. The CDR3 DNA is TGTGCCAGCAGTTTATCGTATAATGAAAAACTGTTTTTT. It encodes CASSLSYNEKLFF.

The chain combines TRBV29-1 with TRBJ2-5, with 9 bases that match TRBD2. Germline loops: CDR1 SQVTM, CDR2 ANQGSEA. J gave up 11 bases and V 1 base, and 11 bases lay outside the gene matches. The CDR3 consists of 14 residues. CDR3 in amino acids: CSVEGGRERVWQYF. CDR3 DNA sequence: TGCAGCGTTGAAGGCGGGAGGGAACGAGTTTGGCAGTACTTC.

The chain couples TRBV20-1 to TRBJ1-6, with D uncertain. The germline V gene encodes CDR1 DFQATT and CDR2 SNEGSKA (reference sequence). The CDR3 runs to 13 residues. V gave up 1 base and J gave up 3 bases, with 4 bases separating them. CDR3 protein: CSARASYNSPLHF. The CDR3, as DNA: TGCAGTGCTAGAGCCAGCTATAATTCACCCCTCCACTTT.